This TCR beta chain was sequenced in a study of T cell responses to AZD1222 COVID-19 vaccine. Whole-study results and caveats: There were vaccine-associated CD4 TCRs across spike, dominant at 160-218 and 743-854. Clonal diversity was possibly underestimated, and the donors were mostly white British, with more females. The breadth and depth of Spike-specific TCRs increased once two AZD1222 doses had been given.

Unmatched junction bases numbered 10, after V lost 3 bases and J lost 7 bases. The CDR3 spans 16 residues. Germline loops: CDR1 SGDLS, CDR2 YYNGEE. With respect to this clone: Its antigen is not identified.

Measured with immunoSEQ multiplex PCR; TCRdb has only the in-frame clones, and not every one. Here the sample spans 100,000 to 150,000 clones, approximately 85% being singletons. The origin of this receptor is an adult in good health. The chain combines TRBV9 with TRBJ2-1, with 10 bases fitting TRBD2. The sequencing used peripheral blood, collected on day 0 of MenACWY control vaccination. CDR3 amino acids: CASSAPSGSVRNEQFF. The CDR3 nucleotides are TGTGCCAGCAGCGCGCCTAGCGGGAGTGTGCGGAATGAGCAGTTCTTC.